This passage covers 6 T cell receptor beta chains from one sample sequenced in a study of cytomegalovirus exposure and HLA in healthy donors. TCRdb's table, derived via immunoSEQ multiplex PCR, lists solely in-frame clones and lacks some. The data hold under 350,000 clones, with approximately 86% observed a single time. Material: PBMCs. The receptors originated from a woman younger than 30 in good health and CMV-seronegative.

This clone was detected a few times. This specimen includes other DNA sequences encoding the same CDR3. The rearrangement joins TRBV5-1 to TRBJ2-7; D might be TRBD2 (5 bases). The germline gives CDR1 SGHRS, CDR2 YFSETQ. The CDR3 runs 13 residues. The V and J ends lost 4 bases and 0 bases respectively, with 8 bases between them. CDR3 sequence (DNA): TGCGCCAGCAGCGTGAGCGGCTCCTACGAGCAGTACTTC. Protein: CASSVSGSYEQYF.

The gene calls are TRBV5-4 and TRBJ1-4; 11 bases map to TRBD1. The J segment lost 5 bases and the V segment lost 3 bases, leaving 9 bases of the junction unmatched. Germline CDR1 reads SGHNT; CDR2 reads YYREEE (reference sequence). The CDR3 totals 17 residues. The DNA for the CDR3 is TGTGCCAGCAGCTACTACGGGACAGGGGGAGTGAATGAAAAACTGTTTTTT. Amino acids: CASSYYGTGGVNEKLFF.

This clone was counted between two and nine times. The V and J genes are TRBV25-1 and TRBJ1-2; a possible D gene is TRBD1 (6 bases). The germline CDR1 and CDR2 sequences are MGHDK and SYGVNS. V lost 8 bases and J 4 bases, leaving 14 bases between the germline ends. The length of the CDR3 is 13 residues. CDR3 coding DNA: TGTGCCAGCCGGGGGGGCGGCGTCTATGGCTACACCTTC. This sequence encodes CASRGGGVYGYTF.

The chain links TRBV30 to TRBJ2-7; 12 bases line up with TRBD2. This CDR3 region has 15 residues. The V gene end was trimmed by 2 bases and the J gene end by 7 bases; junction bases not matched to a gene: 9. Germline V gives CDR1 GTSNPN, CDR2 SVGIG (reference sequence). The CDR3 here is CAWSNRLAGAGEQYF. The CDR3 DNA sequence: TGTGCCTGGAGTAATAGACTAGCGGGAGCGGGGGAGCAGTACTTC. Variable domain in full (rest from reference TRBV30 and TRBJ2-7): SQTIHQWPATLVQPVGSPLSLECTVEGTSNPNLYWYRQAAGRGLQLLFYSVGIGQISSEVPQNLSASRPQDRQFILSSKKLLLSDSGFYLCAWSNRLAGAGEQYFGPGTRLTVT.

In this sample, this clone turned up once. The genes are TRBV29-1 and TRBJ2-1; TRBD1 matches 9 bases. V shed 7 bases, J shed 7 bases, and the junction held 11 bases outside the gene matches. Germline CDR1 is SQVTM and CDR2 is ANQGSEA. The CDR3 totals 14 residues. The CDR3 nucleotides read TGCAGCGCCTTTGGGGGACAGGGAGAAAATGAGCAGTTCTTC. Protein sequence: CSAFGGQGENEQFF.

The rearrangement links TRBV23-1 to TRBJ2-1; 12 positions agree with TRBD2. TRBV23-1 counts as an open reading frame of uncertain function. This CDR3 region has 20 residues. V dropped 6 bases and J dropped 12; count of bases not matched to a gene: 27. CDR3 DNA sequence: TGCGCCAGCAGCCACAGACAAGGTGGGAAACTAGCGGGAGGCCCGCCATGGCAGTTCTTC. Translated: CASSHRQGGKLAGGPPWQFF.